The 20 T cell receptor beta chains below all came from one sample that was sequenced in a study of early stage breast cancer tumors. The repertoire was sequenced with immunoSEQ multiplex PCR; TCRdb's copy has only in-frame clones and lacks some. This sample has tens of thousands of clones; around 70% occur once, and the top ten carry approximately 35%. The sample consisted of blood. These receptors were taken from a person in their fifties with breast cancer.

The chain carries TRBV7-2 and TRBJ2-2; 9 nucleotides align to TRBD1. The CDR3 has 17 amino acids. Losses at the gene ends were 2 bases for V and 5 bases for J; bases not matched to a gene: 9. Germline CDR1 SGHTA, CDR2 FQGNSA. DNA for the CDR3: TGTGCCAGCAGCTTAACCCGGGACAGGGTTAGGACCGGGGAGCTGTTTTTT. Encoded protein: CASSLTRDRVRTGELFF.

The chain links TRBV15 to TRBJ2-1, with TRBD2 matching 9 bases. CDR3 size: 17 residues. V shed 5 bases and J 1 base; nucleotides not matched to a gene: 9. The germline V gene encodes CDR1 LNHNV and CDR2 YYDKDF (reference sequence). The CDR3 nucleotides are TGTGCCACCAGCGCCCTTAGCGGGAGTGATTCCTACAATGAGCAGTTCTTC. This codes for CATSALSGSDSYNEQFF. Using reference TRBV15 and TRBJ2-1 for the parts outside the CDR3, the full variable domain is DAMVIQNPRYQVTQFGKPVTLSCSQTLNHNVMYWYQQKSSQAPKLLFHYYDKDFNNEADTPDNFQSRRPNTSFCFLDIRSPGLGDTAMYLCATSALSGSDSYNEQFFGPGTRLTVL.

This sequence joins TRBV10-3 and TRBJ2-1; 11 nucleotides align to TRBD2. Trimming removed 6 bases from V and 6 bases from J; junction bases left unmatched: 7. CDR3 length: 15 amino acids. Germline CDR1 and CDR2: ENHRY and SYGVKD. The CDR3 nucleotides are TGTGCCATCAGCCCGACTAGCGGGAACGGCAATGAGCAGTTCTTC. Protein product: CAISPTSGNGNEQFF.

The CDR3 bases are TGTGCCAGTAGTAGCTCCCCCGGGGGGAACACTGAAGCTTTCTTT. Residues: CASSSSPGGNTEAFF. The V gene is TRBV19, the J gene TRBJ1-1; D possibly corresponds to TRBD1 (5 bases). Germline V gene sequence: CDR1 LNHDA, CDR2 SQIVND (reference sequence). The CDR3 sequence is 15 residues long. V shed 4 bases and J shed 1 base, with 13 bases lying between them. The full variable domain, with the rest looked up from reference TRBV19 and TRBJ1-1, is DGGITQSPKYLFRKEGQNVTLSCEQNLNHDAMYWYRQDPGQGLRLIYYSQIVNDFQKGDIAEGYSVSREKKESFPLTVTSAQKNPTAFYLCASSSSPGGNTEAFFGQGTRLTVV.

The V gene is TRBV27, the J gene TRBJ2-7; TRBD1 is a possible D gene (5 bases). The ends were cut back, 0 bases at V and 6 bases at J, with 12 bases in the middle. The CDR3 contains 14 residues. Germline-derived CDR1 and CDR2 are MNHEY and SMNVEV (reference sequence). As DNA, the CDR3 is TGTGCCAGCAGTTTATCGAGCAGGGTTAGCGAGCAGTACTTC. Protein product: CASSLSSRVSEQYF.

CDR3 nucleotides: TGTGCCAGTAGTATACAGGGAAGGGGAGAGACCCAGTACTTC. It encodes CASSIQGRGETQYF. This chain links TRBV19 with TRBJ2-5, with D perhaps TRBD1 (5 bases). Germline CDR1 and CDR2: LNHDA and SQIVND (reference sequence). The CDR3 totals 14 residues. Trimming removed 2 bases from V and 4 bases from J, with 11 bases in between. The complete variable domain, with remaining parts taken from reference TRBV19 and TRBJ2-5, reads DGGITQSPKYLFRKEGQNVTLSCEQNLNHDAMYWYRQDPGQGLRLIYYSQIVNDFQKGDIAEGYSVSREKKESFPLTVTSAQKNPTAFYLCASSIQGRGETQYFGPGTRLLVL.

In its sample, this clone ranks as medium-sized. The chain uses TRBV6-5 and TRBJ2-7; D is unclear. This CDR3 contains 13 residues. Germline V gives CDR1 MNHEY, CDR2 SVGAGI. Trimming shortened V by 2 bases and J by 4 bases, and 9 bases separated the two germline ends. Written as DNA, the CDR3 is TGTGCCAGCAGTTACGCTTGGGGTTACGAGCAGTACTTC. Protein sequence: CASSYAWGYEQYF.

The J gene is TRBJ2-1, the V gene TRBV10-3, with 8 bases lining up with TRBD2. V lost 6 bases and J lost 6; bases outside the gene matches: 10. The CDR3 covers 15 residues. The germline V gene has CDR1 ENHRY and CDR2 SYGVKD. This chain's CDR3 is CAISLREGPVNEQFF. CDR3 nucleotides: TGTGCCATCAGCCTCCGGGAGGGCCCGGTCAATGAGCAGTTCTTC.

V usage is TRBV7-9 and J usage is TRBJ1-3, with D possibly TRBD1 on 5 matching bases. Deletions cut 5 bases from V and 2 bases from J, with 19 bases between. The CDR3 spans 17 residues. The germline V gene has CDR1 SEHNR and CDR2 FQNEAQ (reference sequence). The CDR3 DNA follows: TGTGCCAGCAGCCTCGACTCTCGGGGGGAAGCTGGAAACACCATATATTTT. As protein: CASSLDSRGEAGNTIYF.

The gene calls are TRBV18 and TRBJ1-1; unclear D gene. This CDR3 is built from 13 residues. The V end lost 4 bases, the J end lost 3 bases, and 9 bases lay between the germline ends. Germline assignment: CDR1 KGHSH and CDR2 LQKENI. The CDR3, as DNA: TGTGCCAGCTCACAGAATCATGACACTGAAGCTTTCTTT. It codes for CASSQNHDTEAFF.

This clone was detected a few times. This chain connects TRBV6-5 to TRBJ1-2; 8 bases are a match to TRBD1. Germline loops: CDR1 MNHEY, CDR2 SVGAGI. Trimming at V came to 7 bases and at J to 4 bases, leaving 5 bases not matched to a gene. This CDR3 has 13 residues. The CDR3 region is CASIQGAFYGYTF. The CDR3 DNA reads TGTGCCAGCATTCAGGGGGCCTTCTATGGCTACACCTTC.

In this sample, this clone turned up a few times. This rearrangement joins TRBV19 to TRBJ2-2; D is unresolved. The length of the CDR3 is 14 residues. V was clipped by 7 bases and J by 2 bases, with 11 bases between them. CDR1 is LNHDA, CDR2 SQIVND, per germline (reference sequence). The CDR3 sequence: CASTWSPNTGELFF. CDR3 nucleotide sequence: TGTGCCAGTACCTGGTCTCCTAACACCGGGGAGCTGTTTTTT. The full variable domain, its missing parts supplied by reference TRBV19 and TRBJ2-2, is DGGITQSPKYLFRKEGQNVTLSCEQNLNHDAMYWYRQDPGQGLRLIYYSQIVNDFQKGDIAEGYSVSREKKESFPLTVTSAQKNPTAFYLCASTWSPNTGELFFGEGSRLTVL.

This clone occurred a few times. The rearrangement links TRBV21-1 to TRBJ2-1. TRBV21-1 is listed as a pseudogene. CDR3 length: 14 amino acids. The CDR3 reads CASVGLSSYNEQFF. CDR3 nucleotides: TGTGCCAGCGTCGGGCTGAGCTCCTACAATGAGCAGTTCTTC.

This clone was recorded once. The CDR3 nucleotides are TGTGCCAGTAGTAGCCGAACGAAGGCCCTCGAGGCCGGAAACACCATATATTTT. It translates to CASSSRTKALEAGNTIYF. The chain joins TRBV19 to TRBJ1-3; D is unclear. The CDR3 has 18 amino acids. Deletions cut 4 bases from V and 4 bases from J, with 23 bases between. Germline V CDR1 and CDR2: LNHDA, SQIVND (reference sequence).

A remark on this clone: A clone one base away is much larger, so this may be a read error. This chain links TRBV6-5 with TRBJ2-7, with D unresolved. Trimming removed 4 bases at V and 4 bases at J, with 5 bases between. Germline CDR1 and CDR2: MNHEY and SVGAGI. The CDR3 totals 11 residues. The CDR3 loop is CASSLGYEQYF. The CDR3 coding sequence is TGTGCCAGCAGTTTGGGGTACGAGCAGTACTTC.

The chain has TRBV30 and TRBJ2-1, with TRBD2 matching 7 bases. The ends lost 0 bases at V and 8 bases at J; junction bases unmatched: 4. Per germline, CDR1 GTSNPN and CDR2 SVGIG (reference sequence). The CDR3 totals 13 residues. The CDR3 is CAWSVTSVDEQFF. CDR3 bases: TGTGCCTGGAGTGTAACTAGCGTTGATGAGCAGTTCTTC.

The chain couples TRBV5-1 to TRBJ2-5; 7 positions match TRBD2. There are 14 residues in the CDR3. Looked up from germline, CDR1 is SGHRS and CDR2 is YFSETQ. V lost 4 bases to trimming and J lost 4 bases; unmatched junction nucleotides: 7. CDR3 residues: CASSGMRELETQYF. The CDR3 DNA sequence: TGCGCCAGCAGCGGGATGCGGGAGTTAGAGACCCAGTACTTC.

The chain joins TRBV7-8 to TRBJ1-5, with TRBD1 matching over 7 bases. The junction had 9 bases not matched to a gene; V was cut back by 5 bases and J by 2 bases. The CDR3 loop spans 16 amino acids. Germline V gene lookup returns CDR1 SGHVS and CDR2 FQNEAQ. In DNA, the CDR3 is TGTGCCAGCAGCCCCAGGAGAGGGGGCGGCAATCAGCCCCAGCATTTT. It encodes CASSPRRGGGNQPQHF.

V is TRBV30 and J is TRBJ2-1; a weak D match, TRBD1 (5 bases). The germline V gene encodes CDR1 GTSNPN and CDR2 SVGIG (reference sequence). This CDR3 region has 14 residues. V was trimmed by 2 bases and J by 2 bases, leaving 10 bases between them. CDR3 DNA: TGTGCCTGGAGTTTAGCAGGGACCTACAATGAGCAGTTCTTC. It specifies CAWSLAGTYNEQFF.

This chain joins TRBV6-1 and TRBJ2-7; 9 nucleotides match TRBD1. Germline CDR1 and CDR2: MNHNS and SASEGT. Germline trimming cut 6 bases from V and 4 bases from J; bases unmatched to any gene: 7. This CDR3 has 14 amino acids. The CDR3 DNA reads as TGTGCCAGCAGCGGACAGGGGCTCGTTTACGAGCAGTACTTC. This codes for CASSGQGLVYEQYF.